This T cell receptor beta chain appears in the sequencing data of a study of cytomegalovirus exposure and HLA in healthy donors. A note on this clone: What it recognizes is unknown.

Study-level points and caveats: The Asian-associated ancestry cluster reportedly had fewer N-insertions than the 666-donor mean in a later analysis.

Between the trimmed V and J ends, which lost 0 bases and 4 bases, there was a span of 13 bases. CDR1 is MNHEY, CDR2 SVGAGI, per germline. The CDR3 loop spans 15 amino acids. The PCR ran on 60 Vbeta and 13 Jbeta primers. Some clones are missing from TCRdb's copy, which holds only in-frame ones; the method was immunoSEQ multiplex PCR. The sample yields roughly 180,000 clones, 70% to 80% seen once. The sequence came from an older woman in good health and CMV-seropositive. V and J are TRBV6-5 and TRBJ2-7; a weak D match, TRBD2 (5 bases). Input material: PBMCs. In DNA form, the CDR3 reads TGTGCCAGCAGTTACTCGATCTCCGGGGAATACGAGCAGTACTTC. As protein: CASSYSISGEYEQYF.